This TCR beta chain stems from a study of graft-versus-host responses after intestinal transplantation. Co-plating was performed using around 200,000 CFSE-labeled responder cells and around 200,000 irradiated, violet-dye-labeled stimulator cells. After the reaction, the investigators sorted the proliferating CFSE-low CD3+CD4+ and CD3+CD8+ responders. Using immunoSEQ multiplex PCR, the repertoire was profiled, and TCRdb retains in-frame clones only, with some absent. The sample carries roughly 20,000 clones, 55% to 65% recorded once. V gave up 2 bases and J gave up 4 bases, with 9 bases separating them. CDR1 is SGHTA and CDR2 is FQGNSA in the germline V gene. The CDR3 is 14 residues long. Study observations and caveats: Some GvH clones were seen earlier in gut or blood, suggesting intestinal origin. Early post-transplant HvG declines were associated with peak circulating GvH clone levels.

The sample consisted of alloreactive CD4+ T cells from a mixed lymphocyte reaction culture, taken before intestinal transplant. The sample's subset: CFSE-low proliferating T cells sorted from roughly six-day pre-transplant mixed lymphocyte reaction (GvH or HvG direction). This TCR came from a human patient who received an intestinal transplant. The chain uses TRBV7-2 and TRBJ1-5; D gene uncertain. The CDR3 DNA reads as TGTGCCAGCAGCTTATCCCCGCTAAATCAGCCCCAGCATTTT. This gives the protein CASSLSPLNQPQHF.